Listed below are T cell receptor beta chains from one sample, sequenced in a study of tissue T cells after allogeneic stem cell transplantation. The method was immunoSEQ multiplex PCR; TCRdb's version includes in-frame clones alone and lacks a portion of them. The table lists over a thousand clones, 85% of them singletons. The sequencing used esophageal tissue, collected at autopsy. These TCRs come from a male patient aged 35-70 years with steroid-refractory graft-versus-host disease after an allogeneic stem cell transplant. Some of the T cells may derive from the graft donor. Both conserved end residues are part of each CDR3. Fields, in order: J gene, clone size, V gene, D gene, CDR3 DNA, CDR3 protein. A D gene is named only where the DNA matches it firmly. Not all rows give a size; the values are once, few, many and, for expanded clones, a class.

TRBJ2-3,.,TRBV24-1,TRBD2,TGTGCCACCAGGGCGGGGGGAACAGATACGCAGTATTTT,CATRAGGTDTQYF
TRBJ2-3,.,TRBV5-6,TRBD2,TGTGCCAGCAGCTTGTCGGGGGGGCCGGATACGCAGTATTTT,CASSLSGGPDTQYF
TRBJ2-7,.,TRBV29-1,TRBD1,TGCAGCGTTGAAGATTGGGGGACAGGGGGGACCTACGAGCAGTACTTC,CSVEDWGTGGTYEQYF
TRBJ2-5,.,TRBV27,.,TGTGCCAGCAGGACGAGGGTTCAAGAGACCCAGTACTTC,CASRTRVQETQYF
TRBJ2-7,.,TRBV11-2,TRBD2,TGTGCCAGCAGCTTGAATGGCGGGGGGTACGAGCAGTACTTC,CASSLNGGGYEQYF
TRBJ2-7,few,TRBV27,TRBD1,TGTGCCAGCAGTCGCTCGACAGGGATGGGTAGAGAGCAGTACTTC,CASSRSTGMGREQYF
TRBJ2-7,.,TRBV19,.,TGTGCCAGTATAGGGGCCTCCTACGAGCAGTACTTC,CASIGASYEQYF
TRBJ2-7,.,TRBV27,.,TGTGCCAGCAGTTTCGGAGTGAACTCCTACGAGCAGTACTTC,CASSFGVNSYEQYF
TRBJ1-2,.,TRBV5-1,TRBD1,TGCGCCAGCAGCTTGGGTCCGGGACAGGGGGATGGCTACACCTTC,CASSLGPGQGDGYTF
TRBJ1-6,few,TRBV19,.,TGTGCCAGTAGGAGAGAACTCCGGACCTCACCCCTCCACTTT,CASRRELRTSPLHF
TRBJ1-5,.,TRBV19,.,TGTGCCAGTAGTATAAGGACAGCGGGCAATCAGCCCCAGCATTTT,CASSIRTAGNQPQHF
TRBJ1-3,.,TRBV4-1,TRBD1,TGCGCCAGCAGCCGCCCCCCGGACAGGGACGCTGGAAACACCATATATTTT,CASSRPPDRDAGNTIYF
TRBJ2-5,.,TRBV7-2,.,TGTGCCAGCAGCTTCCGCCCTCTGGCTTTACAAGAGACCCAGTACTTC,CASSFRPLALQETQYF
TRBJ2-1,.,TRBV24-1,TRBD2,TGTGCCACCAGTGATTTTGGAGCGGGGAGAGACAATGAGCAGTTCTTC,CATSDFGAGRDNEQFF
TRBJ2-3,.,TRBV12-3/TRBV12-4,.,TGTGCCAGCAACAGGGAGGTGTCAGATACGCAGTATTTT,CASNREVSDTQYF
TRBJ1-1,few,TRBV5-5,.,TGTGCCAGCACCTTGGCCGGGGGTACTGAAGCTTTCTTT,CASTLAGGTEAFF
TRBJ2-7,few,TRBV4-1,.,TGCGCCAGCAGCCAAGAGCAGGGACGCGAGCAGTACTTC,CASSQEQGREQYF
TRBJ2-7,.,TRBV5-1,TRBD2,TGCGCCAGCAGCTGGGCCGGGACTAGATCTGAGCAGTACTTC,CASSWAGTRSEQYF
TRBJ2-1,.,TRBV7-2,TRBD2,TGTGCCAGCAGCTTGACTAGCGGTCCCTACAATGAGCAGTTCTTC,CASSLTSGPYNEQFF
TRBJ1-2,.,TRBV27,.,TGTGCCAGCAGTGCGGGTCTTCGGGGCTACACCTTC,CASSAGLRGYTF
TRBJ2-7,few,TRBV29-1,TRBD2,TGCAGCGTTGGCCGGGAGGACTACGAGCAGTACTTC,CSVGREDYEQYF
TRBJ2-5,once,TRBV7-9,TRBD2,TGTGCCAGCAGCTTGGGGACTAGCGGGGGGCTGTTCGGAGAGACCCAGTACTTC,CASSLGTSGGLFGETQYF
TRBJ1-2,.,TRBV27,.,TGTGCCAGGATAGGGCTGGGTGGCTACACCTTC,CARIGLGGYTF
TRBJ2-3,.,TRBV19,TRBD2,TGTGCCAGTAGTGGACGGGGGGGCTCCTTTCCGCAGTATTTT,CASSGRGGSFPQYF
TRBJ2-3,.,TRBV5-1,.,TGCGCCAGCAGCTCTCCACAGGGACGGAGCACAGATACGCAGTATTTT,CASSSPQGRSTDTQYF
TRBJ2-3,.,TRBV24-1,TRBD1,TGTGCCACCAGTGATACCCGACAGGGTACAGATACGCAGTATTTT,CATSDTRQGTDTQYF
TRBJ2-3,.,TRBV7-2,TRBD2,TGTGCCAGCAGCCCCCGACTAGCGGGGGACACAGATACGCAGTATTTT,CASSPRLAGDTDTQYF
TRBJ1-6,once,TRBV7-2,.,TGTGCCAGCAGCTCGACGACTGGTGGGTCACCCCTCCACTTT,CASSSTTGGSPLHF
TRBJ1-1,.,TRBV19,.,TGTGCCAGTAGGTTCTCAGGAATGAACACTGAAGCTTTCTTT,CASRFSGMNTEAFF
TRBJ2-5,.,TRBV27,.,TGTGCCAGCAGTTCGCGGACTAACGGGGAGACCCAGTACTTC,CASSSRTNGETQYF
TRBJ2-2,.,TRBV9,.,TGTGCCAGCAGCGTAGCCGGGGGATTGGGCACCGGGGAGCTGTTTTTT,CASSVAGGLGTGELFF
TRBJ2-3,.,TRBV6-5,.,TGTGCCAGCAGTATACAGGGTTGGGGCACAGATACGCAGTATTTT,CASSIQGWGTDTQYF
TRBJ2-7,.,TRBV19,TRBD1,TGTGCCAGTAGTATAGGGTTTGGGACAGGGAACGAGCAGTACTTC,CASSIGFGTGNEQYF
TRBJ1-4,.,TRBV4-3,TRBD1,TGCGCCAGCAGCCAAGTAGGGACAGGGGGACAGGAAAAACTGTTTTTT,CASSQVGTGGQEKLFF
TRBJ1-1,large,TRBV7-9,.,TGTGCCAGCAGCTTGGCGCCGTCGGTGGCTTTCTTT,CASSLAPSVAFF
TRBJ1-2,.,TRBV5-1,.,TGCGCCAGCAGCTCCACAGGACAGCCTTCTAACTATGGCTACACCTTC,CASSSTGQPSNYGYTF
TRBJ1-4,once,TRBV7-8,.,TGTGCCAGCAGCTTAGTCGGGGGGGCCCCTGAAAAACTGTTTTTT,CASSLVGGAPEKLFF
TRBJ2-5,.,TRBV3-1/TRBV3-2,TRBD2,TGTGCCAGCAGCCAAGGGGGCGGGGGGGCCGAAGAGACCCAGTACTTC,CASSQGGGGAEETQYF
TRBJ2-7,large,TRBV4-3,.,TGCGCCAGCAGCCAAGATGGAGGGTACGAGCAGTACTTC,CASSQDGGYEQYF
TRBJ1-2,.,TRBV7-2,.,TGTGCCAGCAGCTTCTTTACCTCTTCAACTGGCTACACCTTC,CASSFFTSSTGYTF
TRBJ1-2,.,TRBV13,.,TGTGCCAGCAGCTTATATTCCGGACAGAACTATGGCTACACCTTC,CASSLYSGQNYGYTF
TRBJ1-6,.,TRBV6-5,.,TGTGCCAGCAGTTACTTCGGGGGCATTAATTCACCCCTCCACTTT,CASSYFGGINSPLHF
TRBJ1-1,.,TRBV7-8,TRBD1,TGTGCCAGCATCGATGGACAGGGTTTGAACACTGAAGCTTTCTTT,CASIDGQGLNTEAFF
TRBJ1-2,.,TRBV19,TRBD1,TGTGCCAGTAGTACCCCCGGGACAGGCGACTATGGCTACACCTTC,CASSTPGTGDYGYTF
TRBJ1-5,.,TRBV2,TRBD1,TGTGCCAGCAAGCAAGAAGGGGGCCTTCAGCCCCAGCATTTT,CASKQEGGLQPQHF
TRBJ2-5,.,TRBV27,.,TGTGCCAGCAGTGGCAGGGTACAAGAGACCCAGTACTTC,CASSGRVQETQYF
TRBJ2-7,.,TRBV9,TRBD1,TGTGCCAGCAGCGGAGCCCTCATTGGGACAGGGAGCTACGAGCAGTACTTC,CASSGALIGTGSYEQYF
TRBJ2-7,.,TRBV4-3,.,TGCGCCAGCAGCCAAGACCCGGGGGTACCCTACGAGCAGTACTTC,CASSQDPGVPYEQYF
TRBJ2-1,.,TRBV7-6,.,TGTGCCAGCAGCTTAGAGGTCGCTCAGGGCGGCGAGCAGTTCTTC,CASSLEVAQGGEQFF
TRBJ1-4,.,TRBV3-1/TRBV3-2,.,TGTGCCAGCAGCCAAGTACGGGGTGGTGAAAAACTGTTTTTT,CASSQVRGGEKLFF
TRBJ2-7,.,TRBV4-3,TRBD1,TGCGCCAGCAGCCCGGGACAGGGGTCGAGAGACGAGCAGTACTTC,CASSPGQGSRDEQYF
TRBJ2-7,.,TRBV18,TRBD2,TGTGCCAGCTCACCTGCATATAGCGGGGGGGGGTACGAGCAGTACTTC,CASSPAYSGGGYEQYF
TRBJ2-2,.,TRBV4-1,.,TGCGCCAGCAGCCAAGAAGGTCAGGGGGGAAGGGAGCTGTTTTTT,CASSQEGQGGRELFF
TRBJ2-3,.,TRBV29-1,.,TGCAGCGTTGCCCCAGGGGCTAGCACAGATACGCAGTATTTT,CSVAPGASTDTQYF
TRBJ1-3,.,TRBV4-3,TRBD1,TGCGCCAGCAGCCCAGGACAGGGCGGAAACACCATATATTTT,CASSPGQGGNTIYF
TRBJ2-7,.,TRBV9,.,TGTGCCAGCAGCGTAGGCGGCGAGAGCTCCTACGAGCAGTACTTC,CASSVGGESSYEQYF
TRBJ2-7,few,TRBV9,.,TGTGCCAGCAGCGTAGGGGGGGAAAGCTCCTACGAGCAGTACTTC,CASSVGGESSYEQYF
TRBJ1-1,.,TRBV19,.,TGTGCCAGTAGTATCACGCTAGGACAGATAAACACTGAAGCTTTCTTT,CASSITLGQINTEAFF
TRBJ2-1,.,TRBV12-3/TRBV12-4,TRBD2,TGTGCCAGCACGACTAGCGGCAATGAGCAGTTCTTC,CASTTSGNEQFF
TRBJ2-6,.,TRBV19,TRBD2,TGTGCCAGTAGTATTGGGGGGGGCTCTGGGGCCAACGTCCTGACTTTC,CASSIGGGSGANVLTF